Described below is a single T cell receptor beta chain sequence and its context. The sample belongs to a study of cytomegalovirus exposure and HLA in healthy donors. This CDR3 contains 16 residues. Per the germline V gene, CDR1 is SGHDN and CDR2 is FVKESK. The V end lost 0 bases, the J end lost 3 bases, and 12 bases lay between the germline ends. TCRdb's table, derived via immunoSEQ multiplex PCR, lists solely in-frame clones and lacks some. In the table there are around 260,000 clones, 90% of which are singletons. Sequencing was carried out using PBMCs. The genes are TRBV14 and TRBJ2-1; D is uncertain. The source of this sequence is a woman in her twenties or thirties in good health and CMV-seronegative. The CDR3 reads CASSQDIPGVYNEQFF. CDR3 coding DNA: TGTGCCAGCAGCCAAGATATCCCCGGCGTCTACAATGAGCAGTTCTTC.